This is a list of T cell receptor beta chains from one sample in a study of T cells in Graves' hyperthyroidism and ophthalmopathy. TCRdb ran MiXCR on the multiplex PCR reads and lists one entry per CDR3 protein. The sample includes about 340,000 distinct CDR3 sequences, roughly a fifth of them seen just once. Sequenced sample: blood. These receptors all stem from a woman aged 45 to 65 with Graves' hyperthyroidism. Each CDR3 is given with its conserved first and last residue. D genes are given only for firm matches. A clone size is listed for some rows: how often the clone was seen (once, few, many), or a class if it is expanded.

d_gene	v_gene	j_gene	abundance	CDR3aa	CDR3nt
TRBD1	TRBV10-1	TRBJ1-2	NA	CASSEAGQPYGYTF	TGCGCCAGCAGTGAGGCGGGACAGCCCTATGGCTACACCTTC
TRBD2	TRBV7-2	TRBJ2-1	many	CASSLAFLERGSSYNEQFF	TGTGCCAGCAGCTTAGCGTTCTTGGAGCGGGGGAGCTCCTACAATGAGCAGTTCTTC
NA	TRBV3-1	TRBJ1-6	NA	CASSRGGNNSPLHF	TGTGCCAGCAGCCGGGGGGGTAATAATTCACCCCTCCACTTT
TRBD1	TRBV5-1	TRBJ1-1	many	CASSPRGQGEVAEAFF	TGCGCCAGCAGCCCCCGGGGACAGGGGGAGGTTGCTGAAGCTTTCTTT
NA	TRBV28	TRBJ2-1	many	CASSSPTRVPYNEQFF	TGTGCCAGCAGTTCCCCGACCAGGGTACCCTACAATGAGCAGTTCTTC
NA	TRBV7-9	TRBJ2-7	NA	CASTTGDGTYEQYF	TGTGCCAGCACCACGGGGGACGGAACCTACGAGCAGTACTTC
TRBD1	TRBV10-3	TRBJ2-7	NA	CAISEQGRTYEQYF	TGTGCCATCAGTGAACAGGGGAGAACCTACGAGCAGTACTTC
NA	TRBV2	TRBJ2-7	NA	CASSRSISRSYEQYF	TGTGCCAGCAGTAGGTCGATTTCTCGATCCTACGAGCAGTACTTC
TRBD1	TRBV7-3	TRBJ2-2	many	CASSLFGQGATGELFF	TGTGCCAGCAGCTTATTTGGACAGGGTGCCACCGGGGAGCTGTTTTTT
NA	TRBV6-1	TRBJ1-5	many	CASRPGPEDQPQHF	TGTGCCAGCAGACCGGGACCGGAAGATCAGCCCCAGCATTTT
TRBD2	TRBV28	TRBJ2-7	few	CASKAGEYEQYF	TGTGCCAGCAAAGCGGGAGAGTACGAGCAGTACTTC
NA	TRBV6-4	TRBJ2-5	few	CASSHRVLYWETQYF	TGTGCCAGCAGCCACCGAGTACTCTACTGGGAGACCCAGTACTTC
NA	TRBV5-1	TRBJ1-3	NA	CASSSARGAGNTIYF	TGCGCCAGCAGCTCGGCTAGAGGGGCTGGAAACACCATATATTTT
NA	TRBV30	TRBJ1-2	few	CAWSAQVVRGYTF	TGTGCCTGGAGTGCCCAGGTGGTCCGTGGCTACACCTTC
NA	TRBV18	TRBJ2-1	many	CASSRDGEQFF	TGTGCCAGCTCCCGGGACGGTGAGCAGTTCTTC
NA	TRBV6-1	TRBJ2-7	many	CASSEVVYEQYF	TGTGCCAGCAGTGAAGTTGTCTACGAGCAGTACTTC
TRBD2	TRBV27	TRBJ2-2	many	CASSSPSGSGTGELFF	TGTGCCAGCAGTTCGCCTAGCGGGAGTGGCACCGGGGAGCTGTTTTTT
NA	TRBV6-1	TRBJ1-2	many	CASSENFSNYGYTF	TGTGCCAGCAGTGAAAACTTCTCAAACTATGGCTACACCTTC
NA	TRBV7-8	TRBJ2-4	many	CASSLPGAAKNIQYF	TGTGCCAGCAGCTTACCAGGGGCAGCCAAAAACATTCAGTACTTC
TRBD2	TRBV11-3	TRBJ2-3	once	CASSPSGADTQYF	TGTGCCAGCAGCCCTAGCGGGGCAGATACGCAGTATTTT
NA	TRBV11-2	TRBJ2-7	many	CASSNWRRDEQYF	TGTGCCAGCAGCAATTGGCGCAGGGACGAGCAGTACTTC
NA	TRBV28	TRBJ1-3	few	CASRTGTSGNTIYF	TGTGCCAGCAGGACCGGGACATCAGGAAACACCATATATTTT
NA	TRBV9	TRBJ2-3	NA	CASSPTVSTDTQYF	TGTGCCAGCAGCCCGACGGTGAGCACAGATACGCAGTATTTT
NA	TRBV12-3/TRBV12-4	TRBJ1-1	many	CASRRGPGGSTEAFF	TGTGCCAGCAGACGGGGACCCGGCGGGAGCACTGAAGCTTTCTTT
NA	TRBV29-1	TRBJ2-3	NA	CSAGPPGADTQYF	TGCAGCGCCGGGCCCCCGGGGGCAGATACGCAGTATTTT
TRBD1	TRBV6-1	TRBJ2-3	many	CASRGTGLRVPSTDTQYF	TGTGCCAGCAGGGGGACAGGGCTACGTGTTCCAAGCACAGATACGCAGTATTTT
NA	TRBV3-1	TRBJ2-5	many	CASSLGLEGAQYF	TGTGCCAGCAGCCTTGGACTGGAAGGTGCCCAGTACTTC
TRBD1	TRBV5-1	TRBJ2-3	many	CASSLGGRGTDTQYF	TGCGCCAGCAGCTTAGGGGGCCGCGGCACAGATACGCAGTATTTT
NA	TRBV11-2	TRBJ1-1	NA	CASRPGGINTEAFF	TGTGCCAGCAGGCCGGGGGGTATTAACACTGAAGCTTTCTTT
NA	TRBV3-1	TRBJ1-2	many	CASSQDQHGRLDGYTF	TGTGCCAGCAGCCAAGACCAGCATGGACGGTTGGATGGCTACACCTTC
NA	TRBV20-1	TRBJ2-7	few	CSASGTSSYEQYF	TGCAGTGCTAGTGGGACCTCCTCCTACGAGCAGTACTTC
TRBD1	TRBV28	TRBJ1-2	once	CASSLFRIGQGATGYTF	TGTGCCAGCAGTTTATTCCGGATCGGACAGGGGGCTACTGGCTACACCTTC
TRBD1	TRBV2	TRBJ1-5	many	CASSGQGVNQPQHF	TGTGCCAGCAGTGGGCAGGGGGTCAATCAGCCCCAGCATTTT
NA	TRBV6-2/TRBV6-3	TRBJ1-1	many	CASSSHYRANTEAFF	TGTGCCAGCAGTTCTCATTACCGAGCGAACACTGAAGCTTTCTTT
NA	TRBV7-3	TRBJ1-5	many	CASSQPQGMISNQPQHF	TGTGCCAGCAGCCAACCTCAGGGCATGATTAGCAATCAGCCCCAGCATTTT
TRBD2	TRBV6-1	TRBJ2-7	many	CASRQLAGASEQYF	TGTGCCAGCAGACAACTAGCGGGGGCCTCCGAGCAGTACTTC
NA	TRBV9	TRBJ2-7	NA	CASSRTGGANSYEQYF	TGTGCCAGCAGCCGAACGGGCGGAGCCAACTCCTACGAGCAGTACTTC
NA	TRBV9	TRBJ1-2	many	CASSPQGSGYTF	TGTGCCAGCAGCCCCCAGGGGAGTGGCTACACCTTC
NA	TRBV28	TRBJ2-3	many	CASSSPGGSTDTQYF	TGTGCCAGCAGTTCCCCCGGGGGTAGCACAGATACGCAGTATTTT
TRBD1	TRBV28	TRBJ2-2	NA	CASSLPGTANTGELFF	TGTGCCAGCAGTTTACCCGGGACAGCGAACACCGGGGAGCTGTTTTTT